These 22 T cell receptor beta chains originate from one sample sequenced in a study of blood T cell repertoires in COVID-19. Assay used: immunoSEQ multiplex PCR; TCRdb lists only in-frame clones, some missing. The profile shows around 200,000 clones, about 83% of them singletons. The source material was peripheral blood. These receptors originate from a person aged 65 to 79 with COVID-19, enrolled during active disease.

This chain links TRBV29-1 with TRBJ1-1; tentatively, D is TRBD1 (5 bases). The CDR3 consists of 13 residues. CDR1 and CDR2 from the germline V gene are SQVTM and ANQGSEA. V dropped 6 bases and J dropped 7 bases, with 18 bases sitting between them. CDR3 coding DNA: TGCAGCGTAGTGACAGCCATAGTTCGTGAAGCTTTCTTT. This translates into CSVVTAIVREAFF.

The chain combines TRBV7-8 with TRBJ1-1, with D uncertain. Germline lookup yields CDR1 SGHVS and CDR2 FQNEAQ. The CDR3 extends over 13 amino acids. V was clipped by 0 bases and J by 0 bases, with 2 bases between them. CDR3 in DNA: TGTGCCAGCAGCTTAGCTATGAACACTGAAGCTTTCTTT. This encodes CASSLAMNTEAFF.

The V gene is TRBV19, the J gene TRBJ2-2; tentative D call: TRBD1 (6 bases). The V end was cut by 5 bases, the J end by 5 bases, with 12 bases between. CDR1 is LNHDA, CDR2 SQIVND, per germline (reference sequence). The CDR3 length is 14 residues. The CDR3 region is CASSLQGQTGELFF. CDR3 in DNA: TGTGCCAGTAGTCTACAGGGTCAAACCGGGGAGCTGTTTTTT.

The chain is built from TRBV3-1 (or the pseudogene TRBV3-2) and TRBJ1-1; the D gene is possibly TRBD1 (5 bases). CDR1 LGHDT and CDR2 YNNKEL come from the germline V gene (reference sequence). This CDR3 has 13 amino acids. Trimming shortened V by 4 bases and J by 5 bases, and 11 bases separated the two germline ends. In nucleotides, the CDR3 is TGTGCCAGCAGCCGGCCCGGGGGTACTGAAGCTTTCTTT. Its protein is CASSRPGGTEAFF.

The genes are TRBV25-1 and TRBJ2-1, with 7 positions matching TRBD2. Germline CDR1 reads MGHDK; CDR2 reads SYGVNS. Trimming took 8 bases from V and 4 from J; bases not matched to a gene: 11. This CDR3 is 15 amino acids long. The CDR3 region is CASGGESGTYNEQFF. The CDR3 DNA reads as TGTGCCAGCGGGGGAGAAAGCGGGACGTACAATGAGCAGTTCTTC.

The V and J genes are TRBV9 and TRBJ1-5; TRBD1 is a possible D gene (5 bases). Germline-derived CDR1 and CDR2 are SGDLS and YYNGEE. This CDR3 spans 15 amino acids. The V and J ends lost 3 bases and 0 bases respectively, with 10 bases between them. Here the CDR3 DNA reads TGTGCCAGCAGCGCCGGGGGGAGTAGCAATCAGCCCCAGCATTTT. This translates into CASSAGGSSNQPQHF.

The chain recombines TRBV11-3 with TRBJ2-1; 10 bases are a match to TRBD2. The CDR3 loop spans 16 amino acids. Germline V lookup: CDR1 SGHNT, CDR2 YENEEA. V lost 1 base, J lost 4 bases, and 4 bases stayed unmatched. CDR3 in DNA: TGTGCCAGCAGCTTAGGGAGCGGGAGGGTTTACAATGAGCAGTTCTTC. It yields the protein CASSLGSGRVYNEQFF.

V usage is TRBV10-2 and J usage is TRBJ2-7; 7 bases align to TRBD1. In germline, CDR1 is WSHSY, CDR2 SAAADI. The junction had 9 bases not matched to a gene; V was cut back by 5 bases and J by 5 bases. This CDR3 contains 14 residues. CDR3 residues: CASSRDSHLNEQYF. The CDR3 nucleotides are TGCGCCAGCAGTAGGGACAGCCATTTAAACGAGCAGTACTTC.

The V call is TRBV4-2, the J call TRBJ2-2; D ambiguous. This CDR3 spans 13 amino acids. Trimming pared 3 bases from V and 7 bases from J, leaving 9 bases between. In germline, CDR1 is LGHNA, CDR2 YNFKEQ. The CDR3 sequence: CASSQLIDGELFF. The DNA of the CDR3 is TGTGCCAGCAGCCAGTTGATAGACGGGGAGCTGTTTTTT.

This rearrangement joins TRBV12-3 or TRBV12-4 to TRBJ1-3, with D unresolved. Trimming removed 3 bases at V and 4 bases at J, with 4 bases between. This CDR3 is built from 12 residues. The CDR3, as DNA: TGTGCCAGCAGTTTTTCAGGAAACACCATATATTTT. It encodes CASSFSGNTIYF.

The chain recombines TRBV12-3 or TRBV12-4 with TRBJ1-2; TRBD1 matches 8 bases. The CDR3 contains 12 residues. Trimming at V came to 6 bases and at J to 8 bases, leaving 5 bases not matched to a gene. CDR3 nucleotide sequence: TGTGCCAGCAGCCGGACAGGGTACGGCTACACCTTC. Its translation: CASSRTGYGYTF.

Only a few counts were recorded for this clone. The rearrangement links TRBV2 to TRBJ2-1, with 10 bases aligning to TRBD1. Germline assignment: CDR1 SNHLY and CDR2 FYNNEI. Germline trimming cut 7 bases from V and 4 bases from J; bases unmatched to any gene: 7. This CDR3 has 15 amino acids. CDR3 sequence (DNA): TGTGCCAGCAAGCGACAGGGGGCGGGTTACAATGAGCAGTTCTTC. Translated, it gives CASKRQGAGYNEQFF.

The chain recombines TRBV7-2 with TRBJ2-1; TRBD2 matches 8 bases. The CDR3 spans 14 residues. The ends lost 5 bases at V and 8 bases at J; junction bases unmatched: 8. Germline V gene sequence: CDR1 SGHTA, CDR2 FQGNSA. CDR3 coding DNA: TGTGCCAGCAGCCCGTCCGGGGGGGTTCATGAGCAGTTCTTC. Protein: CASSPSGGVHEQFF.

This rearrangement joins TRBV11-2 to TRBJ2-1; 12 bases fit TRBD2. CDR1 and CDR2 (germline): SGHAT, FQNNGV. The CDR3 loop spans 13 amino acids. CDR3 sequence: CATSGGSYNEQFF. CDR3 bases: TGTGCGACTAGCGGGGGTTCCTACAATGAGCAGTTCTTC.

This clone was counted a single time. A junction end diverges from the germline sequence, so it may reflect a read error. The chain uses TRBV7-9 and TRBJ1-2; no clear D. Germline CDR1 is SEHNR and CDR2 is FQNEAQ (reference sequence). CDR3 size: 13 residues. The CDR3 sequence: CASSLARGVGYTF. CDR3 DNA: TGTGCCAGCAGCCTAGCGCGCGGGGTCGGCTACACCTTC.

This clone was counted once. An end of the junction does not agree with germline; a read error may underlie this. The chain has TRBV4-3 and TRBJ2-1; TRBD2 matches 10 bases. This CDR3 has 14 residues. Germline CDR1 and CDR2: LGHNA and YSLEER. CDR3 loop: CASSQDSSGRKGVF. CDR3 DNA: TGCGCCAGCAGCCAAGACTCTAGCGGGAGAAAAGGAGTCTTC.

The chain carries TRBV5-1 and TRBJ2-5, with D tentatively TRBD2 (5 bases). V was trimmed by 0 bases and J by 4 bases, leaving 10 bases between them. Germline CDR1 is SGHRS and CDR2 is YFSETQ. The CDR3 runs 14 residues. CDR3 sequence reads: CASSLEGAAETQYF. The DNA for the CDR3 is TGCGCCAGCAGCTTGGAAGGAGCGGCAGAGACCCAGTACTTC.

The V and J genes are TRBV5-4 and TRBJ2-5, with 9 bases identical to TRBD2. This CDR3 has 14 residues. The ends lost 4 bases at V and 6 bases at J; junction bases unmatched: 7. Germline V gene sequence: CDR1 SGHNT, CDR2 YYREEE (reference sequence). In DNA form, the CDR3 reads TGTGCCAGCAGCCCAGGGACTAGCCTCCAGACCCAGTACTTC. The encoded protein is CASSPGTSLQTQYF.

This clone was recorded a few times. V is TRBV7-2 and J is TRBJ1-1; 8 nucleotides align to TRBD1. From germline, CDR1 is SGHTA and CDR2 FQGNSA. J lost 5 bases, V lost 5 bases, and 13 bases had no gene match. This CDR3 has 16 residues. CDR3 nucleotide sequence: TGTGCCAGCAGCCCTCAGAATCGACAGGGGTGGACTGAAGCTTTCTTT. Its protein product is CASSPQNRQGWTEAFF. The full variable domain, rest sourced from reference TRBV7-2 and TRBJ1-1, is GAGVSQSPSNKVTEKGKDVELRCDPISGHTALYWYRQSLGQGLEFLIYFQGNSAPDKSGLPSDRFSAERTGGSVSTLTIQRTQQEDSAVYLCASSPQNRQGWTEAFFGQGTRLTVV.

V gene TRBV7-8 combines with J gene TRBJ2-3, with 10 positions matching TRBD2. This CDR3 contains 16 residues. The V and J ends lost 4 bases and 2 bases, in that order; junction bases with no gene match: 6. CDR1 and CDR2 (germline): SGHVS, FQNEAQ. CDR3 protein: CASSSGLAEYTDTQYF. CDR3 nucleotides: TGTGCCAGCAGCTCCGGACTAGCGGAATACACAGATACGCAGTATTTT.

The V gene is TRBV6-6, the J gene TRBJ2-5; TRBD2 matches at 7 bases. Per germline, CDR1 MNHNY and CDR2 SVGAGI (reference sequence). J was trimmed by 1 base and V by 9 bases; bases with no gene match: 8. This CDR3 is 14 amino acids long. The CDR3 spells CASSLARAQETQYF. The CDR3 DNA reads TGTGCCAGTTCACTAGCGAGGGCCCAAGAGACCCAGTACTTC.

The rearrangement links TRBV6-5 to TRBJ2-5, with TRBD1 matching 8 bases. The V segment lost 1 base and the J segment 4 bases; nucleotides outside the gene matches: 2. Germline V gene sequence: CDR1 MNHEY, CDR2 SVGAGI. The CDR3 runs 14 residues. The CDR3 nucleotides are TGTGCCAGCAGTTACTTGCAGGGGGCAGAGACCCAGTACTTC. This translates into CASSYLQGAETQYF.